This TCR beta chain was sequenced during a study of metastatic and nonmetastatic thyroid tumors. General observations from the study: Malignant thyroid tumors reportedly exceeded benign nodules significantly in TCR beta diversity, with the difference appearing in blood and tumor.

The germline CDR1 and CDR2 sequences are SQVTM and ANQGSEA. The ends were cut back, 4 bases at V and 3 bases at J, with 10 bases in the middle. The CDR3 covers 12 residues. Per the original methods: Clinicopathological groups of papillary thyroid cancer showed CDR3 differences that were used to build a distant-metastasis classifier. TCRdb reprocessed the PCR reads via MiXCR. The V and J calls were determined by TCRdb, not by the authors. The top ten clones hold 20% to 25% of a sample with some 19,000 clones, 32% of them seen once. This clone was counted many times. As yet, its antigen is unknown. Patients underwent thyroid surgery, and none had received any treatment before it.

The TCR was taken from a female donor with papillary thyroid cancer or a benign thyroid nodule (not recorded which). Some clones in this sample may be carry-over from other donors' samples. Input material: adjacent normal tissue. The rearrangement joins TRBV29-1 to TRBJ2-7, with D uncertain. CDR3 loop: CSVAGNFYEQYF. CDR3 nucleotides: TGCAGCGTTGCCGGCAACTTCTACGAGCAGTACTTC.